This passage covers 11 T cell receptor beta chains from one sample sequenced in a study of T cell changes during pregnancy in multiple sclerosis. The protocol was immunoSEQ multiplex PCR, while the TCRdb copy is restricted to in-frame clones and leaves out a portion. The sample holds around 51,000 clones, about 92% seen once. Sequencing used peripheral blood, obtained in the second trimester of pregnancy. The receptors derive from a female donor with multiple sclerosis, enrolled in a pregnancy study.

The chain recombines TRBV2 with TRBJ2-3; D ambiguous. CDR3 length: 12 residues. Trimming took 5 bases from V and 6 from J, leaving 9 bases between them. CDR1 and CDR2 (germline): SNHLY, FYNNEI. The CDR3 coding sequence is TGTGCCAGCAGTTACCAGAGGGATACGCAGTATTTT. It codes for CASSYQRDTQYF.

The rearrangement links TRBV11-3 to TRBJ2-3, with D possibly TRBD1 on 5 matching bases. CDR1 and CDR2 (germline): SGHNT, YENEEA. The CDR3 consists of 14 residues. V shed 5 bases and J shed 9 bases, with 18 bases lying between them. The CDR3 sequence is CASSPRTKARTQYF. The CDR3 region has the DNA TGTGCCAGCAGCCCAAGGACAAAGGCAAGGACGCAGTATTTT.

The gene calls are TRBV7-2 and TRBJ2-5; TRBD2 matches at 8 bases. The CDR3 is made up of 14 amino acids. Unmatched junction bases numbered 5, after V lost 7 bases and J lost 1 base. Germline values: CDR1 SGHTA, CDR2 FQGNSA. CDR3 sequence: CASIRGGSQETQYF. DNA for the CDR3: TGTGCCAGCATCCGGGGGGGGTCCCAAGAGACCCAGTACTTC.

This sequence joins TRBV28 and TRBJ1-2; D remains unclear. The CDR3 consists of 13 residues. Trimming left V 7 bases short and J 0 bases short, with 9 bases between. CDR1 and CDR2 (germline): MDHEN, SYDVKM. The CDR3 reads CASKSGTNYGYTF. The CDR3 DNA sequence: TGTGCCAGCAAATCCGGGACTAACTATGGCTACACCTTC.

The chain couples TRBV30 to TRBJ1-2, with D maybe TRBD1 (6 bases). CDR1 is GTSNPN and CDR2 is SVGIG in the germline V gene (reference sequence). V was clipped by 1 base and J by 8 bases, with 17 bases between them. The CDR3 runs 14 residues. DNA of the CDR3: TGTGCCTGGAGTGCCGCTACAGGGATTAGCGGCTACACCTTC. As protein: CAWSAATGISGYTF.

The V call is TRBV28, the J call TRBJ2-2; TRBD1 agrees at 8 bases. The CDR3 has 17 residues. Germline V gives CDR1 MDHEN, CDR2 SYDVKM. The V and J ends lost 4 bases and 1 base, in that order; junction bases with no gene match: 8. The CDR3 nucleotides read TGTGCCAGCAGTTCGTTCCTGGACAGGGTGAACACCGGGGAGCTGTTTTTT. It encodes CASSSFLDRVNTGELFF. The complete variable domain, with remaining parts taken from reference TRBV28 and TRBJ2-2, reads DVKVTQSSRYLVKRTGEKVFLECVQDMDHENMFWYRQDPGLGLRLIYFSYDVKMKEKGDIPEGYSVSREKKERFSLILESASTNQTSMYLCASSSFLDRVNTGELFFGEGSRLTVL.

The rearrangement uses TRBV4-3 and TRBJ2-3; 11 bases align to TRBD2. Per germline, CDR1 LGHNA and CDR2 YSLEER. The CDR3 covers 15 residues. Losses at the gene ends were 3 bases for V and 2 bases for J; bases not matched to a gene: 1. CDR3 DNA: TGCGCCAGCAGCCAGACTAGCGGGGCCACAGATACGCAGTATTTT. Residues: CASSQTSGATDTQYF.

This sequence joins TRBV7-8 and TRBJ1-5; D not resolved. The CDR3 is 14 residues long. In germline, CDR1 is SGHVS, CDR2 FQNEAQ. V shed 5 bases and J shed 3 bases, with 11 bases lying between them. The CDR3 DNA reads TGTGCCAGCAGCCCGACTCGGGACAATCAGCCCCAGCATTTT. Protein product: CASSPTRDNQPQHF. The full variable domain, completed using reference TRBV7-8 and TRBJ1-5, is GAGVSQSPRYKVAKRGQDVALRCDPISGHVSLFWYQQALGQGPEFLTYFQNEAQLDKSGLPSDRFFAERPEGSVSTLKIQRTQQEDSAVYLCASSPTRDNQPQHFGDGTRLSIL.

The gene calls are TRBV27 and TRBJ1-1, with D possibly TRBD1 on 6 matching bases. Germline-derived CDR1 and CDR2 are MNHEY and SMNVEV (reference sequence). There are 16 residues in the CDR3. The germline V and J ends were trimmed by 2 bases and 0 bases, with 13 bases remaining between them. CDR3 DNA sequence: TGTGCCAGCAGTTTAAGGGCAGGGGCCATGAACACTGAAGCTTTCTTT. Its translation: CASSLRAGAMNTEAFF.

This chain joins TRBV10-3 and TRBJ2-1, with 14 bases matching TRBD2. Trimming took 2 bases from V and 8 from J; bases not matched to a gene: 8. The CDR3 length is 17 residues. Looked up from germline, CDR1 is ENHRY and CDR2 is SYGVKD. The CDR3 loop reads CAISERSPGLAGDEQFF. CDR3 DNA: TGTGCCATCAGTGAGCGATCCCCGGGACTAGCGGGAGATGAGCAGTTCTTC.

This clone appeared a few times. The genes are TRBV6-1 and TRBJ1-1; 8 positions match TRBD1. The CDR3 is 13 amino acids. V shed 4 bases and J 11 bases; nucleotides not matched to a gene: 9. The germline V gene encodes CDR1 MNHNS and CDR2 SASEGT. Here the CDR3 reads CASSGGPNRGAFF. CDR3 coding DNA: TGTGCCAGCAGTGGGGGGCCGAACAGGGGGGCTTTCTTT.